The source of this T cell receptor beta chain is a study of brain T cells in children with intractable seizures. This table comes from immunoSEQ multiplex PCR, and its TCRdb copy is limited to in-frame clones, with some not included. The sample carries about 340,000 clones, over 90% recorded once. As concerns this clone: Its specificity is unknown.

Study findings and constraints: Pre-surgery blood may have been undersampled, hiding some clones.

Time point described: blood from clinic visit 5 months post-surgery; TSC patient then seizure free. This CDR3 is built from 16 residues. Germline V gene data show CDR1 as SEHNR and CDR2 as FQNEAQ (reference sequence). V shed 5 bases and J 4 bases; nucleotides not matched to a gene: 11. The TCR originated in a boy under three years old with tuberous sclerosis and intractable seizures. Sequences were derived from peripheral blood, sampled roughly 5 months after surgery. The rearrangement joins TRBV7-9 to TRBJ2-1, with 7 bases identical to TRBD2. The CDR3 sequence is CASSPGGGLSYNEQFF. In nucleotides, the CDR3 is TGTGCCAGCAGCCCGGGAGGCGGCCTTTCATACAATGAGCAGTTCTTC.